This is a list of T cell receptor beta chains from one sample in a study of identical twins. TCRdb re-derived calls from the 5' RACE reads in MiXCR, one entry per CDR3 protein. The repertoire holds hundreds of thousands of distinct CDR3 sequences, with less than 10% as singletons. These data are also associated with another study on yellow fever vaccine responses in identical twins.

Material: PBMCs. The receptors come from a woman younger than 30 in good health. CDR3s include the opening cysteine and the closing phenylalanine or tryptophan. Each record gives: D gene, V gene, J gene, clone size, CDR3 protein, CDR3 DNA. A D gene is named only where the DNA matches it firmly. Rows may omit the clone size; those that give it use once, few, many or a size class.

d_gene: TRBD1
v_gene: TRBV29-1
j_gene: TRBJ1-1
abundance: few
CDR3aa: CSVGDRRGTEAFF
CDR3nt: TGCAGCGTTGGGGACAGGCGAGGAACTGAAGCTTTCTTT

d_gene: -
v_gene: TRBV29-1
j_gene: TRBJ2-4
abundance: many
CDR3aa: CSASAIAKNIQYF
CDR3nt: TGCAGCGCTTCAGCCATAGCCAAAAACATTCAGTACTTC

d_gene: -
v_gene: TRBV4-1
j_gene: TRBJ2-7
abundance: few
CDR3aa: CASSQGDISYEQYF
CDR3nt: TGCGCCAGCAGCCAAGGTGACATCTCCTACGAGCAGTACTTC

d_gene: TRBD1
v_gene: TRBV5-1
j_gene: TRBJ2-7
abundance: -
CDR3aa: CASSWITGGASVIEQYF
CDR3nt: TGCGCCAGCAGCTGGATCACAGGGGGCGCATCCGTGATCGAGCAGTACTTC

d_gene: TRBD2
v_gene: TRBV4-3
j_gene: TRBJ2-1
abundance: few
CDR3aa: CASSQEERGDNEQFF
CDR3nt: TGCGCCAGCAGCCAAGAGGAGCGGGGGGACAATGAGCAGTTCTTC

d_gene: TRBD2
v_gene: TRBV28
j_gene: TRBJ2-5
abundance: few
CDR3aa: CATGRRETQYF
CDR3nt: TGTGCCACCGGGAGGAGAGAGACCCAGTACTTC

d_gene: -
v_gene: TRBV3-1
j_gene: TRBJ1-1
abundance: few
CDR3aa: CASSQDAGRGNTEAFF
CDR3nt: TGTGCCAGCAGCCAAGATGCCGGCAGGGGGAACACTGAAGCTTTCTTT

d_gene: -
v_gene: TRBV12-3/TRBV12-4
j_gene: TRBJ2-7
abundance: many
CDR3aa: CASEVGRFSYEQYF
CDR3nt: TGTGCCAGCGAAGTTGGGCGGTTCTCCTACGAGCAGTACTTC

d_gene: -
v_gene: TRBV5-1
j_gene: TRBJ1-1
abundance: many
CDR3aa: CASRDNPGVANTEAFF
CDR3nt: TGCGCCAGCAGAGATAATCCGGGGGTGGCGAACACTGAAGCTTTCTTT

d_gene: -
v_gene: TRBV6-6
j_gene: TRBJ2-7
abundance: many
CDR3aa: CASSQDTYEQYF
CDR3nt: TGTGCCAGCAGCCAGGACACCTACGAGCAGTACTTC

d_gene: TRBD1
v_gene: TRBV2
j_gene: TRBJ2-2
abundance: few
CDR3aa: CASSWTGPTSLAGELFF
CDR3nt: TGTGCCAGCAGTTGGACAGGGCCTACTTCCCTGGCCGGGGAGCTGTTTTTT

d_gene: -
v_gene: TRBV20-1
j_gene: TRBJ2-2
abundance: many
CDR3aa: CSAIRTPGTGELFF
CDR3nt: TGCAGTGCTATCCGAACCCCGGGGACCGGGGAGCTGTTTTTT

d_gene: TRBD1
v_gene: TRBV6-4
j_gene: TRBJ2-3
abundance: many
CDR3aa: CASSGTGIPTDTQYF
CDR3nt: TGTGCCAGCAGTGGGACAGGGATACCCACAGATACGCAGTATTTT

d_gene: TRBD2
v_gene: TRBV20-1
j_gene: TRBJ2-2
abundance: -
CDR3aa: CSAREQGLENTWELFF
CDR3nt: TGCAGTGCTAGGGAGCAGGGACTAGAGAACACCTGGGAGCTGTTTTTT